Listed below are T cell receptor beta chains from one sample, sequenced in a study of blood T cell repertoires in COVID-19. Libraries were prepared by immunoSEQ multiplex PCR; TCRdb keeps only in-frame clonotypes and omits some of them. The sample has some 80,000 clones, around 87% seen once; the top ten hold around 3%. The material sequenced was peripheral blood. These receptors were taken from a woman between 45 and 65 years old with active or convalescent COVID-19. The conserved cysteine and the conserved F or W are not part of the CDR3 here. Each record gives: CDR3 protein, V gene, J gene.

CDR3 protein: ATSDSGPGDQYGYT; V gene: TRBV24-1; J gene: TRBJ1-2
CDR3 protein: ASSIRTGDNGYT; V gene: TRBV5-4; J gene: TRBJ1-2
CDR3 protein: ASSQSSGQGYEQY; V gene: TRBV4-2; J gene: TRBJ2-7
CDR3 protein: ASSAVLAEAF; V gene: TRBV7-2; J gene: TRBJ1-1
CDR3 protein: ASSLFGGVNTEAF; V gene: TRBV27; J gene: TRBJ1-1
CDR3 protein: ASSDRTGRTDTQY; V gene: TRBV6-4; J gene: TRBJ2-3
CDR3 protein: ASSHPGANYGYT; V gene: TRBV6-5; J gene: TRBJ1-2
CDR3 protein: ASNPRGAETQY; V gene: TRBV12-3/TRBV12-4; J gene: TRBJ2-5
CDR3 protein: ASSFGETQY; V gene: TRBV12-3/TRBV12-4; J gene: TRBJ2-5
CDR3 protein: ASSEVAGELSGELF; V gene: TRBV2; J gene: TRBJ2-2
CDR3 protein: ASSRGESNQPQH; V gene: TRBV5-1; J gene: TRBJ1-5
CDR3 protein: ASKDRGRTNYGYT; V gene: TRBV2; J gene: TRBJ1-2
CDR3 protein: ASSIDLGTSYEVAKNIQY; V gene: TRBV19; J gene: TRBJ2-4
CDR3 protein: ASSQDGGRDYGYT; V gene: TRBV4-2; J gene: TRBJ1-2
CDR3 protein: ASSPRLEAWGELF; V gene: TRBV7-2; J gene: TRBJ2-2
CDR3 protein: ASSQDYDSAGADGYT; V gene: TRBV4-2; J gene: TRBJ1-2